These T cell receptor beta chains were read from a single sample in a study of liver allograft versus peripheral blood T cells. TCRdb used MiXCR to reprocess the reads, holding one entry per CDR3 protein. The sample lists about 8,500 distinct CDR3 sequences, 17% occurring once. These receptors were collected from a human patient who had a liver transplant. The graft donor may account for some of the T cells. CDR3s include the opening cysteine and the closing phenylalanine or tryptophan. Fields, in order: D gene, V gene, J gene, clone size, CDR3 DNA, CDR3 protein. A D gene is named only where the DNA matches it firmly. Clone size is shown for a subset of rows, as once, few, many or a class of expanded clone.

.	TRBV14	TRBJ2-7	few	TGTGCCAGCAGCCAAGGGTTACAGGAAACCTACGAGCAGTACTTC	CASSQGLQETYEQYF
.	TRBV18	TRBJ2-7	many	TGTGCCAGCTCACCACAACAGGTACCTTACGAGCAGTACTTC	CASSPQQVPYEQYF
.	TRBV28	TRBJ2-7	many	TGTGCCAGCAGTGGGGGACATCGTGGGGACGAGCAGTACTTC	CASSGGHRGDEQYF
.	TRBV6-1	TRBJ2-3	medium-sized	TGTGCCAGTGGCCGGGTCAGCACAGATACGCAGTATTTT	CASGRVSTDTQYF
TRBD2	TRBV28	TRBJ2-3	.	TGTGCCAGCAGGGGGACTAGCGGGGGTCATACGCAGTATTTT	CASRGTSGGHTQYF
TRBD2	TRBV12-3/TRBV12-4	TRBJ2-7	many	TGTGCCAGCAGTTTGCTAGCGGGAGCCGAGCAGTACTTC	CASSLLAGAEQYF
TRBD1	TRBV20-1	TRBJ1-4	medium-sized	TGCGCTACCCTCCGGGACAGCCCTGAAAAACTGTTTTTT	CATLRDSPEKLFF
.	TRBV12-3/TRBV12-4	TRBJ1-2	few	TGTGCCAGCAGTGGTTCTGGGGCCTTCTATGGCTACACCTTC	CASSGSGAFYGYTF
TRBD1	TRBV28	TRBJ1-2	medium-sized	TGTGCCAGCAGTTTCGGGACAGAGTATGGCTACACCTTC	CASSFGTEYGYTF
TRBD2	TRBV27	TRBJ2-4	medium-sized	TGTGCCAGCAGCCCACTAGCGGGGGCCCCCTTGGCCAAAAACATTCAGTACTTC	CASSPLAGAPLAKNIQYF
.	TRBV7-2	TRBJ1-2	medium-sized	TGTGCCAGCAGCTTAGGACAGAACTATGGCTACACCTTC	CASSLGQNYGYTF
TRBD2	TRBV20-1	TRBJ2-7	.	TGCAGTGCTAGTGGACTAGCGGGAGTTCCCGAGCAGTACTTC	CSASGLAGVPEQYF
.	TRBV20-1	TRBJ1-5	.	TGCAGTGCTAGAGATGGGGGTGGGCAGCCCCAGCATTTT	CSARDGGGQPQHF
.	TRBV29-1	TRBJ2-1	medium-sized	TGCAGCGTTGAGGGGGGTCTCAATGAGCAGTTCTTC	CSVEGGLNEQFF
.	TRBV28	TRBJ2-3	many	TGTGCCAGCAGTTTAGGGGGTAGCTTGAGAGATACGCAGTATTTT	CASSLGGSLRDTQYF
.	TRBV20-1	TRBJ1-6	.	TGCAGTGCTAGGGCCAGACAGTCTGATAATTCACCCCTCCACTTT	CSARARQSDNSPLHF
.	TRBV6-6	TRBJ2-2	.	TGTGCCAGAGTTAAATCCGACCTAGCGGCGTGGGGACAAAAGTCGAGGGACACCGGGGAGCTGTTTTTT	CARVKSDLAAWGQKSRDTGELFF
.	TRBV3-1	TRBJ1-3	.	TGTGCCAGCAGCCAAAGTGCTGGAAACACCATATATTTT	CASSQSAGNTIYF
TRBD2	TRBV15	TRBJ2-1	medium-sized	TGTGCCACCAGCAGGGTTAGCGGGAGTCCCTACAATGAGCAGTTCTTC	CATSRVSGSPYNEQFF
.	TRBV6-6	TRBJ2-1	medium-sized	TGTGCCAGCAGTTATTCGAGCTCCTACAATGAGCAGTTCTTC	CASSYSSSYNEQFF
.	TRBV20-1	TRBJ2-1	few	TGCAGTGCTAGGGACAGTTCTCTCTACAATGAGCAGTTCTTC	CSARDSSLYNEQFF
TRBD1	TRBV12-3/TRBV12-4	TRBJ1-2	medium-sized	TGTGCCAGCAGTACAGACAGGGGGCAGTTTTATGGCTACACCTTC	CASSTDRGQFYGYTF
.	TRBV7-3	TRBJ2-5	.	TGTGCCAGCAGCTTAGTTCTCGGGGAGACCCAGTACTTC	CASSLVLGETQYF
.	TRBV10-3	TRBJ2-1	large	TGTGCCTCAGCTCGGGGACATTATGATGAGCAGTTCTTC	CASARGHYDEQFF
.	TRBV20-1	TRBJ2-1	.	TGCAGTGCTAGGGAACTAGAAGAGCAGTTCTTC	CSARELEEQFF
.	TRBV3-1	TRBJ1-4	.	TGTGCCAGCAGCCAAGGCCAGGCTTCCTCTAATGAAAAACTGTTTTTT	CASSQGQASSNEKLFF
.	TRBV20-1	TRBJ1-2	large	TGCAGTGCTACCGGGGACTATGGCTACACCTTC	CSATGDYGYTF
TRBD1	TRBV3-1	TRBJ2-5	.	TGTGCCAGCAGCCGCGGGACAGGGAGACAAGAGACCCAGTACTTC	CASSRGTGRQETQYF
.	TRBV7-9	TRBJ2-7	.	TGTGCCAGCAGCCGGTTATCCTACGAGCAGTACTTC	CASSRLSYEQYF
TRBD1	TRBV28	TRBJ1-4	medium-sized	TGTGCCAGCAGTCTTACAGGGGGCCCGGAGGAAAAACTGTTTTTT	CASSLTGGPEEKLFF
.	TRBV24-1	TRBJ2-3	medium-sized	TGTGCCACCTCTTCAGGGACAGATACGCAGTATTTT	CATSSGTDTQYF
.	TRBV6-6	TRBJ1-3	many	TGTGCCAGCAGTTACCCGACAGTCTCTGGAAACACCATATATTTT	CASSYPTVSGNTIYF
.	TRBV20-1	TRBJ2-7	many	TGCAGTGCTAGAAGGACAGCCGCCTACGAGCAGTACTTC	CSARRTAAYEQYF
.	TRBV5-4	TRBJ1-2	medium-sized	TGTGCCAGCAGCTTGGGAACGCAGAACTATGGCTACACCTTC	CASSLGTQNYGYTF
.	TRBV7-9	TRBJ2-5	few	TGTGCCAGCAGCTTAGGGAGAGAGACCCAGTACTTC	CASSLGRETQYF
.	TRBV15	TRBJ1-4	medium-sized	TGTGCCACCAGCAGAGGTGGAGGCGGTGAAAAACTGTTTTTT	CATSRGGGGEKLFF
TRBD1	TRBV3-1	TRBJ2-7	once	TGTGCCAGCAGCCACCGTTTGACAGGGTACGACGAGCAGTACTTC	CASSHRLTGYDEQYF
.	TRBV6-1	TRBJ1-1	many	TGTGCCAGCAGTGACCCCGTACGGGGGGCTTTGACTGAAGCTTTCTTT	CASSDPVRGALTEAFF
TRBD1	TRBV5-1	TRBJ1-4	.	TGCGCCAGCAGCCAGGGCCAGGGGGTTGAAAAACTGTTTTTT	CASSQGQGVEKLFF
.	TRBV7-2	TRBJ2-7	medium-sized	TGTGCCAGCAGCTCGGACAGCTCCTACGAGCAGTACTTC	CASSSDSSYEQYF
.	TRBV6-2/TRBV6-3	TRBJ2-5	many	TGTGCCAGCAGTTACCTACAGGGAAATAGCGAGACCCAGTACTTC	CASSYLQGNSETQYF
.	TRBV20-1	TRBJ1-2	many	TGCAGTGCTAGCGAGGGGAGCGACTATGGCTACACCTTC	CSASEGSDYGYTF
TRBD2	TRBV20-1	TRBJ2-3	.	TGCAGTGCTGGGCGGGCTCTAGCGGTGGCCGGCACAGATACGCAGTATTTT	CSAGRALAVAGTDTQYF
.	TRBV20-1	TRBJ1-5	many	TGCAGTGCTTCCGATCGTAATTTT	CSASDRNF
TRBD2	TRBV6-1	TRBJ2-3	few	TGTGCCAGCAGTCGACTAGCGGGAGCCACAGATACGCAGTATTTT	CASSRLAGATDTQYF
.	TRBV10-3	TRBJ2-3	medium-sized	TGTGCCATCAGCGCCTATTCGGGACTCGGGGTAGATACGCAGTATTTT	CAISAYSGLGVDTQYF
TRBD2	TRBV28	TRBJ2-7	.	TGTGCCAGCAGCCCTAGCGGGAGCACCTACGAGCAGTACTTC	CASSPSGSTYEQYF
.	TRBV6-5	TRBJ1-5	medium-sized	TGTGCCAGCGGGACCGCTTGGTCCAATCAGCCCCAGCATTTT	CASGTAWSNQPQHF
.	TRBV7-9	TRBJ2-3	many	TGTGCCAGCAGCCCCGGAAGTAGCACAGATACGCAGTATTTT	CASSPGSSTDTQYF
.	TRBV12-3/TRBV12-4	TRBJ1-1	.	TGTGCCAGCAGACGAGGGGGGGATGATGAAGCTTTCTTT	CASRRGGDDEAFF
TRBD2	TRBV5-4	TRBJ2-7	many	TGTGCCAGCAGCTTGGCGGGGGGGCCGCGCGACGAGCAGTACTTC	CASSLAGGPRDEQYF
TRBD2	TRBV10-3	TRBJ2-5	medium-sized	TGTGCCATCAGTGTCAGCGGGAGAGGGCAAGAGACCCAGTACTTC	CAISVSGRGQETQYF
.	TRBV9	TRBJ1-6	many	TGTGCCAGCAGCGTAGCTGGGTTGAATAATTCACCCCTCCACTTT	CASSVAGLNNSPLHF
TRBD2	TRBV19	TRBJ2-1	medium-sized	TGTGCCAGTAGTATAGGGGCTAGCGGGAGGTTCCGGACGTTGTACAATGAGCAGTTCTTC	CASSIGASGRFRTLYNEQFF
.	TRBV28	TRBJ1-1	.	TGTGCCAGCAGCGACCTGGGTCCCCACACTGAAGCTTTCTTT	CASSDLGPHTEAFF
.	TRBV27	TRBJ2-1	medium-sized	TGTGCCAGCAGTCCTTCCCGGGTTGTGTACAATGAGCAGTTCTTC	CASSPSRVVYNEQFF